Sequencing of this TCR beta chain was carried out in a study of T cell responses to AZD1222 COVID-19 vaccine. Study-level results: Repertoire sampling occurred only after the peak T cell response. It should be noted that donors were predominantly white British and more often female, and clonal diversity was possibly underestimated.

Trimming cost V 2 bases and J 3 bases, with 11 bases left between them. CDR3 length: 15 residues. Germline V gives CDR1 MNHEY, CDR2 SVGAGI. Remarks on this clone: Its antigen is still unknown.

Sequenced by immunoSEQ multiplex PCR; TCRdb stores in-frame clones only, minus some. This table has approximately 150,000 clones, about 90% appearing once. The J gene is TRBJ1-5, the V gene TRBV6-5; D unresolved. The sequence derives from an adult who received the AZD1222 COVID-19 vaccine. The sample consisted of peripheral blood, taken 28 days after the second AZD1222 dose. CDR3 protein: CASSYGPGLNQPQHF. DNA of the CDR3: TGTGCCAGCAGTTACGGGCCAGGCCTCAATCAGCCCCAGCATTTT.